One T cell receptor beta chain is described in this entry. This sample stems from a study of blood T cell repertoires in COVID-19. Profiling relied on immunoSEQ multiplex PCR, and the TCRdb table lists in-frame clones only, not all of them. The data hold some 200,000 clones, with 90% to 95% observed a single time. Germline values: CDR1 SGHNT, CDR2 YYREEE (reference sequence). The CDR3 sequence is 16 residues long. The ends lost 6 bases at V and 6 bases at J; junction bases unmatched: 10. V is TRBV5-4 and J is TRBJ2-3, with 13 bases aligning to TRBD2. The sample consisted of peripheral blood. This receptor was taken from a man under 40 with COVID-19, enrolled during active disease. The CDR3 DNA sequence: TGTGCCAGCACTCGAAGACTAGCGGGGGGCCTGGATACGCAGTATTTT. Amino acids: CASTRRLAGGLDTQYF.